This T cell receptor beta chain was captured by sequencing in a study of response to subunit inactivated influenza vaccine. Study-level points and caveats: With each seasonal influenza vaccination, the authors suggested, few new T cells are recruited.

V shed 0 bases and J 1 base; nucleotides not matched to a gene: 2. This CDR3 is 16 amino acids long. Germline CDR1 is LGHNA and CDR2 is YSLEER. Each CDR3 protein gets one entry after TCRdb re-called the RT-PCR reads with MiXCR. Among roughly 700,000 distinct CDR3 sequences, approximately 14% were seen once, and the ten largest hold 11%. As for this clonotype: Its antigen remains unknown.

The sequenced sample was PBMCs from blood, obtained roughly 12 days after vaccination. This sequence originates from a man in his fifties who received an inactivated influenza vaccine. This chain uses TRBV4-3 with TRBJ2-3, with 9 bases identical to TRBD1. For the CDR3, the DNA is TGCGCCAGCAGCCAAGACTACAGGGGGCGCACAGATACGCAGTATTTT. Its protein product is CASSQDYRGRTDTQYF.